This is a list of T cell receptor beta chains from one sample in a study of T cell responses to AZD1222 COVID-19 vaccine. Method: immunoSEQ multiplex PCR; TCRdb's copy keeps in-frame clones and lacks some. The sample yields about 160,000 clones, around 94% seen once. This sample comprised peripheral blood, obtained on day 0 of AZD1222 vaccination. The origin of the receptors is an adult in good health. CDR3s include the opening cysteine and the closing phenylalanine or tryptophan. D genes are given only for firm matches. Clone size, where shown, is once, few, many, or a class for clones that have expanded.

TRBV6-5	-	-	TRBJ1-2	TGTGCCAGCAGTTACTCCGGGGGGGACTATGGCTACACCTTC	CASSYSGGDYGYTF
TRBV2	-	-	TRBJ1-1	TGTGCCACAACCGGGATGAACACTGAAGCTTTCTTT	CATTGMNTEAFF
TRBV28	once	-	TRBJ1-1	TGTGCCGGCGCCCAAGGTGGGGGCGCCGGCACTGAAGCTTTCTTT	CAGAQGGGAGTEAFF
TRBV9	once	TRBD2	TRBJ2-3	TGTGCCAGCAGCGTCGGGACTAGCGGGCGCACAGATACGCAGTATTTT	CASSVGTSGRTDTQYF
TRBV19	-	TRBD1	TRBJ2-1	TGTGCCAGTAGTATATCGGGACAGGGGGCCTATGAGCAGTTCTTC	CASSISGQGAYEQFF
TRBV27	-	-	TRBJ2-3	TGTGCCAGCAGTTTTCTCGGGGGGCCGACCAATACGCAGTATTTT	CASSFLGGPTNTQYF
TRBV27	-	TRBD1	TRBJ2-3	TGTGCCAGCAGTCGGGGGACAGGGGACCTGGATACGCAGTATTTT	CASSRGTGDLDTQYF
TRBV27	-	TRBD2	TRBJ2-1	TGTGCCAGCAGACCTTGGTCTGGCGGGGGGTATGACAATGAGCAGTTCTTC	CASRPWSGGGYDNEQFF
TRBV6-4	-	-	TRBJ1-4	TGTGCCAGCAGTGACTCGATGGACAGAACCGGAAAACTGTTTTTT	CASSDSMDRTGKLFF
TRBV9	-	-	TRBJ2-3	TGTGCCAGCAGCGTAGTTAGCGTTAGCACAGATACGCAGTATTTT	CASSVVSVSTDTQYF
TRBV28	-	-	TRBJ2-5	TGTGCCAGCAGTTTTCGTGCAGAGACCCAGTACTTC	CASSFRAETQYF
TRBV18	-	-	TRBJ2-1	TGTGCCAGCTCACCGTCCGCCGGGCGGAATGAGCAGTTCTTC	CASSPSAGRNEQFF
TRBV5-8	-	TRBD2	TRBJ2-5	TGTGCCAGCAATAGACTAGCGGGCCAAGAGACCCAGTACTTC	CASNRLAGQETQYF
TRBV11-2	-	TRBD2	TRBJ2-2	TGTGCCAGCAGCTCTCCACTTAGCGGGGGGGCCGGCACCGGGGAGCTGTTTTTT	CASSSPLSGGAGTGELFF
TRBV2	-	-	TRBJ1-1	TGTGCCAGCAGTGAATCCTTGGGAAGGCTCAAGAACACTGAAGCTTTCTTT	CASSESLGRLKNTEAFF
TRBV15	-	-	TRBJ2-3	TGTGCCACCAGCCTGGATACAGATACGCAGTATTTT	CATSLDTDTQYF
TRBV14	-	-	TRBJ1-2	TGTGCCAGCAGCCAAAATAGGGCGCCGAGTGGCTACACCTTC	CASSQNRAPSGYTF
TRBV18	-	-	TRBJ1-4	TGTGCCAGCTCATCCAGGGTAGAAGTTAGTGAAAAACTGTTTTTT	CASSSRVEVSEKLFF
TRBV2	once	TRBD2	TRBJ2-3	TGTGCCAGCAGTGTCCCCGGACTAGCGGGAGCAGATACGCAGTATTTT	CASSVPGLAGADTQYF
TRBV9	few	-	TRBJ1-2	TGTGCCAGCAGCGGACAGCCCAACTATGGCTACACCTTC	CASSGQPNYGYTF
TRBV5-1	-	-	TRBJ2-5	TGCGCCAGCACCCCACGAGAGTCCCGAGAGACCCAGTACTTC	CASTPRESRETQYF
TRBV5-1	-	-	TRBJ2-1	TGCGCCAGCAGCTTGTATGGTGGGGGTAACAATGAGCAGTTCTTC	CASSLYGGGNNEQFF
TRBV9	-	TRBD1	TRBJ2-1	TGTGCCAGCAGCGTAGTCCAGGGGGTTAGTTACAATGAGCAGTTCTTC	CASSVVQGVSYNEQFF
TRBV27	-	-	TRBJ2-3	TGTGCCAGCAGTCCCTTTCCTGGGCCAGTAAGCACAGATACGCAGTATTTT	CASSPFPGPVSTDTQYF
TRBV18	few	-	TRBJ1-1	TGTGCCAGCTCACTCACTCGGGACACTGAAGCTTTCTTT	CASSLTRDTEAFF
TRBV2	-	-	TRBJ2-1	TGTGCCAGCAGTGATGAGCAGGGATTGCAGTTCTTC	CASSDEQGLQFF
TRBV3-1/TRBV3-2	once	-	TRBJ1-5	TGTGCCAGCAGCCATCGTGGGCCCAATCAGCCCCAGCATTTT	CASSHRGPNQPQHF
TRBV4-3	-	TRBD1	TRBJ1-6	TGCGCCAGCAGCCAAGATCTTGGACAGGGGTTGGAGTCACCCCTCCACTTT	CASSQDLGQGLESPLHF
TRBV6-5	-	TRBD1	TRBJ1-6	TGTGCCAGCACGAGGGCGGGACAGAATAATTCACCCCTCCACTTT	CASTRAGQNNSPLHF
TRBV6-1	-	-	TRBJ1-5	TGTGCCAGCAGTGAATCACGACCGGGAAGCAATCAGCCCCAGCATTTT	CASSESRPGSNQPQHF
TRBV5-6	-	TRBD2	TRBJ2-3	TGTGCCAGCAGCATTGGCCCGGGGGGGCGGACAGATACGCAGTATTTT	CASSIGPGGRTDTQYF